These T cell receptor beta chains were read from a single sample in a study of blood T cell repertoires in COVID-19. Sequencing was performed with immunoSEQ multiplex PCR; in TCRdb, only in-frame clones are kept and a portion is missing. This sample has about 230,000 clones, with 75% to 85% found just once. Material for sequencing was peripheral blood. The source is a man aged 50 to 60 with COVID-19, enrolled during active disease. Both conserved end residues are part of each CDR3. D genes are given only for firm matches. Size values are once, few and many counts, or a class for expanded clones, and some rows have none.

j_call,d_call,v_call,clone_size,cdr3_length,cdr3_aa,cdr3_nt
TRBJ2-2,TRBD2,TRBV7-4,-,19,CASSLSGGPEFNCTGELFF,TGTGCCAGCAGCTTATCGGGGGGGCCAGAGTTTAATTGCACCGGGGAGCTGTTTTTT
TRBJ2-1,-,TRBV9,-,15,CASSVETGRYNEQFF,TGTGCCAGCAGCGTTGAGACAGGGAGGTACAATGAGCAGTTCTTC
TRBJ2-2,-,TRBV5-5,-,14,CASSLGQLTGELFF,TGTGCCAGCAGCCTAGGACAGTTGACCGGGGAGCTGTTTTTT
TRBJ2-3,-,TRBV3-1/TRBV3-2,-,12,CASSRFEDTQYF,TGTGCCAGCAGCCGTTTTGAGGATACGCAGTATTTT
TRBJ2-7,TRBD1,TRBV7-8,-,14,CASSSAGTGGEQYF,TGTGCCAGCAGCTCTGCCGGGACAGGCGGCGAGCAGTACTTC
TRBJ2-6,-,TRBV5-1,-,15,CASSFTSSGANVLTF,TGCGCCAGCAGCTTCACTAGCTCTGGGGCCAACGTCCTGACTTTC
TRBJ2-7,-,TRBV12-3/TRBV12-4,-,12,CASSFRGWEQYF,TGTGCCAGCAGTTTTAGAGGGTGGGAGCAGTACTTC
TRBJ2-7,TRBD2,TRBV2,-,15,CASRGLAASSYEQYF,TGTGCCAGCAGGGGACTAGCGGCTTCGTCCTACGAGCAGTACTTC
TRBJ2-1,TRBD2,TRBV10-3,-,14,CAISSGGSYNEQFF,TGTGCCATCAGTAGCGGGGGCTCCTACAATGAGCAGTTCTTC
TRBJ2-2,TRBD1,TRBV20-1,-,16,CSASTSIGTGKGELFF,TGCAGTGCTAGTACGTCAATAGGGACAGGCAAAGGGGAGCTGTTTTTT
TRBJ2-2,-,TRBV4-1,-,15,CASSLRGLNTGELFF,TGCGCCAGCAGCCTAAGGGGTTTGAACACCGGGGAGCTGTTTTTT
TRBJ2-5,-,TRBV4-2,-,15,CASSQDGFLQETQYF,TGTGCCAGCAGCCAAGATGGCTTCCTCCAAGAGACCCAGTACTTC
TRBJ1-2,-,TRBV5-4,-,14,CASSFYGSPMGYTF,TGTGCCAGCAGCTTCTACGGGAGCCCCATGGGCTACACCTTC
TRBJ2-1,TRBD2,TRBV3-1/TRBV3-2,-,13,CASTFSAGGEQFF,TGTGCCAGCACCTTCTCGGCGGGGGGTGAGCAGTTCTTC
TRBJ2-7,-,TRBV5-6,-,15,CASSLDGGNDYEQYF,TGTGCCAGCAGCTTGGACGGGGGAAATGACTACGAGCAGTACTTC
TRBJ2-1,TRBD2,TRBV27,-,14,CASSLYPSGDEQFF,TGTGCCAGCAGTTTATATCCTAGCGGGGATGAGCAGTTCTTC
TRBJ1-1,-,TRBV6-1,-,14,CASSEVQTNTEAFF,TGTGCCAGCAGTGAAGTTCAGACTAACACTGAAGCTTTCTTT
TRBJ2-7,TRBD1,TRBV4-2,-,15,CASSQGGGFYSEQYF,TGTGCCAGCAGCCAAGGAGGGGGCTTCTATAGTGAGCAGTACTTC
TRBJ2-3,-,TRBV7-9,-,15,CASSLASGSTDTQYF,TGTGCCAGCAGCTTAGCTAGCGGTAGCACAGATACGCAGTATTTT
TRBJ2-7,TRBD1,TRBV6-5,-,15,CASSRSGQSPYEQYF,TGTGCCAGCAGTAGGTCGGGACAGTCGCCCTACGAGCAGTACTTC
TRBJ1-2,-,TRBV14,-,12,CASSQAAGGYTF,TGTGCCAGCAGCCAAGCCGCGGGAGGCTACACCTTC
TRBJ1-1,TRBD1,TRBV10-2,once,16,CASRGTGMGMNTEAFF,TGCGCCAGCAGGGGGACAGGTATGGGAATGAACACTGAAGCTTTCTTT
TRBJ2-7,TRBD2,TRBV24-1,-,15,CATSATSGRTYEQYF,TGTGCCACCAGTGCAACTAGCGGTCGAACCTACGAGCAGTACTTC
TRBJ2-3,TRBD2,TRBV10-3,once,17,CAISHYPAGGGTDTQYF,TGTGCCATCAGCCACTACCCCGCGGGGGGGGGCACAGATACGCAGTATTTT
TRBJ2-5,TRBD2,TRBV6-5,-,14,CASSPRGVQETQYF,TGTGCCAGCAGTCCCCGGGGGGTCCAAGAGACCCAGTACTTC
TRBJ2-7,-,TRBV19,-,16,CASSTPRQGLAYEQYF,TGTGCCAGTAGTACGCCGCGACAGGGACTAGCCTACGAGCAGTACTTC
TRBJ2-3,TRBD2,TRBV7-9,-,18,CASSAPWGGGPNTDTQYF,TGTGCCAGCAGCGCCCCGTGGGGCGGGGGGCCCAACACAGATACGCAGTATTTT
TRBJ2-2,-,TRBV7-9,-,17,CASSSTRGGPSTGELFF,TGTGCCAGCAGCTCAACGAGGGGGGGCCCGAGCACCGGGGAGCTGTTTTTT
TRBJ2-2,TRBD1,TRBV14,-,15,CASSQGAFLAGELFF,TGTGCCAGCAGTCAGGGGGCGTTCCTGGCCGGGGAGCTGTTTTTT
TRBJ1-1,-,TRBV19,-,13,CASSRDMNTEAFF,TGTGCCAGTAGCCGGGACATGAACACTGAAGCTTTCTTT
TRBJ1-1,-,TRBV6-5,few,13,CASSLDRNTEAFF,TGTGCCAGCAGCCTGGACAGGAACACTGAAGCTTTCTTT
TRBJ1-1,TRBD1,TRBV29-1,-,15,CSARTGVSFNTEAFF,TGCAGCGCACGGACAGGGGTATCGTTTAACACTGAAGCTTTCTTT
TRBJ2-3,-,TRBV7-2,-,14,CASSLISGEDTQYF,TGTGCCAGCAGCTTAATTTCGGGGGAAGATACGCAGTATTTT
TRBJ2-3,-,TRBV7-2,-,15,CASSLTYRGTDTQYF,TGTGCCAGCAGCCTTACCTACAGGGGCACAGATACGCAGTATTTT
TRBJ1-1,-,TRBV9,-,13,CASSLGWAGEAFF,TGTGCCAGCAGCCTAGGGTGGGCAGGGGAAGCTTTCTTT
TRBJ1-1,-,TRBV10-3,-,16,CAIARTMDNLNTEAFF,TGTGCCATCGCGCGGACAATGGATAATTTGAACACTGAAGCTTTCTTT
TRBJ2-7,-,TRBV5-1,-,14,CASSTDPGTWEQYF,TGCGCCAGCAGCACGGACCCCGGGACATGGGAGCAGTACTTC
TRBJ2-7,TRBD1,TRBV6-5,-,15,CASSLKQGSTYEQYF,TGTGCCAGCAGTCTAAAACAGGGGTCAACCTACGAGCAGTACTTC
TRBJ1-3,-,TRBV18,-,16,CASSPSEATAGNTIYF,TGTGCCAGCTCACCCTCTGAGGCTACTGCTGGAAACACCATATATTTT
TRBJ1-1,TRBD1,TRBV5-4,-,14,CASNGQGSGTEAFF,TGTGCCAGCAACGGACAGGGTTCGGGCACTGAAGCTTTCTTT
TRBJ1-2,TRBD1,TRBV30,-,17,CAWSAPRDRPTNYGYTF,TGTGCCTGGAGTGCCCCCCGGGACAGGCCAACTAACTATGGCTACACCTTC
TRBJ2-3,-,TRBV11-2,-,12,CASSSSSDTQYF,TGTGCCAGCAGCTCAAGTAGTGATACGCAGTATTTT
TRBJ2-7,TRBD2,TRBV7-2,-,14,CASTPPGLAYEQYF,TGTGCCAGCACCCCCCCGGGACTAGCCTACGAGCAGTACTTC
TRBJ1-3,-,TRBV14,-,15,CASSSYPHSGNTIYF,TGTGCCAGCAGCTCGTATCCACACTCTGGAAACACCATATATTTT
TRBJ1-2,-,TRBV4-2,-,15,CASSQVEGDVYGYTF,TGTGCCAGCAGCCAAGTTGAGGGGGACGTCTATGGCTACACCTTC
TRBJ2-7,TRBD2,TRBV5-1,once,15,CASSLVAGGPYEQYF,TGCGCCAGCAGCTTGGTAGCGGGGGGTCCTTACGAGCAGTACTTC
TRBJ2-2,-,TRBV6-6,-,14,CATRRAANTGELFF,TGTGCCACCCGTCGGGCCGCGAACACCGGGGAGCTGTTTTTT
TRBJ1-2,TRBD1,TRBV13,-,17,CASSRRSDRGQSYGYTF,TGTGCCAGCAGCCGCCGTTCTGACAGGGGGCAATCCTATGGCTACACCTTC